This T cell receptor beta chain was recovered during a study of cytomegalovirus exposure and HLA in healthy donors. For this clone: The antigen remains undetermined.

Study-level points and caveats: The study listed roughly 160 cytomegalovirus-associated TCR beta chains. Cytomegalovirus status was reportedly diagnosed by the classifier with high sensitivity and specificity.

TCRdb keeps only in-frame clones here, not all; method: immunoSEQ multiplex PCR. The data contain 110,000 or so clones, approximately 94% of them singletons. This CDR3 region has 14 residues. Trimming took 6 bases from V and 4 from J; bases not matched to a gene: 4. Germline V lookup: CDR1 SGHVS, CDR2 FQNEAQ. The origin of this receptor is a woman in her late teens or twenties in good health and CMV-seronegative. The chain carries TRBV7-8 and TRBJ2-2, with TRBD1 matching over 8 bases. The material sequenced was PBMCs. The CDR3 DNA follows: TGTGCCAGCAGATTGGACAGGGTCACCGGGGAGCTGTTTTTT. Protein product: CASRLDRVTGELFF.